There are a few counts of the clone carrying this T cell receptor beta chain. What it binds is unknown. Sorted-subset replicate PCRs used 200 ng of genomic DNA. This amount corresponded to 30,000 to 35,000 T cell genomes. Using immunoSEQ multiplex PCR, the repertoire was profiled, and TCRdb retains in-frame clones only, with some absent. The sample has roughly 700,000 clones; about 92% are singletons. This sample is drawn from a study of shared clonotypes between healthy human individuals. Across the study: Each donor's CD8 memory used one plate, CD8 naive two, each CD4 subset three.

All donors were healthy HIV-negative adults lacking recent acute infections or vaccinations. The CDR3 consists of 16 residues. CDR1 and CDR2 from the germline V gene are LNHNV and YYDKDF (reference sequence). Trimming removed 1 base at V and 4 bases at J, with 15 bases between. The study's findings and limits: With few donors, the genetic and exposure-history diversity represented was limited.

The clonotype comes from a man between 18 and 29 years old in good health. Some clones in this sample may be carry-over from other donors' samples. Sequenced sample: memory CD8+ T cells from PBMCs. The subset denotes: CD45RO+ cells pooled with CCR7-negative TemRA cells. The chain carries TRBV15 and TRBJ2-3, with D possibly being TRBD1 or TRBD2 (5 bases each). The CDR3 DNA reads TGTGCCACCAGCAGAGTCTTTAGCGCAGGGTCAGATACGCAGTATTTT. This encodes CATSRVFSAGSDTQYF.